This T cell receptor (beta chain) came from a study of blood T cell repertoires in COVID-19. In germline, CDR1 is LNHDA, CDR2 SQIVND (reference sequence). CDR3 size: 12 residues. Trimming shortened V by 4 bases and J by 6 bases, and 9 bases separated the two germline ends. TCRdb keeps only in-frame clones here, not all; method: immunoSEQ multiplex PCR. This sample yields just over 150,000 clones, of which 88% are seen a single time; around 6.7% belongs to the top ten. The material sequenced was PBMCs or T cells enriched from blood (not recorded which). The rearrangement links TRBV19 to TRBJ1-1, with TRBD1 as a possible D gene (5 bases). The clonotype was recovered from a woman between 50 and 59 years old who had recovered from COVID-19. DNA for the CDR3: TGTGCCAGTAGTAGACAAGGGGCTGAAGCTTTCTTT. This sequence encodes CASSRQGAEAFF.